The present TCR beta chain was sequenced within a study of cytomegalovirus exposure and HLA in healthy donors listed by TCRdb under 2017. With regard to the full study: In an earlier analysis of roughly 500 of the donors, 276 Gb of sequence data and some 120 million unique TCR beta sequences from about 190 million T cells were reported. The study was designed to test whether signatures of past pathogen exposure could be identified by cataloging public T cell receptors. An early release that covered 500 to 800 HLA-typed donors contained about 290 gigabases of sequencing data and roughly 84 million unique TCR sequences. The study combined high-throughput TCR immunosequencing, statistical association of individual TCRs with disease status, and machine learning to predict cytomegalovirus infection status. Donor age, sex, ethnicity and CMV serostatus were compiled together with the repertoire data. About five DR-DQ haplotypes were treated as single units for association and clustering because of strong linkage in the cohort. In a later genetic analysis, genome-wide SNP genotypes for about 55% of the roughly 700 donors were used, and that subset was treated as a discovery cohort. All discovery cohort repertoires had been generated using a single sequencing platform. The genetic ancestry cluster associated with self-reported Caucasian donors included over 80% of the roughly 380 genotyped donors. In an earlier analysis of more than 550 of the donors, high-throughput TCR beta sequencing was used to judge whether each TCR beta V gene segment behaved as functional or pseudogenic. HLA typing included class I and class II loci at four-digit resolution. A later analysis re-examined previously published TCR beta repertoires from more than 600 donors and added high-resolution HLA genotyping to investigate patterns of TCR occurrence. On average, around 240,000 unique TCR beta nucleotide sequences were sequenced per donor among 398 genotyped donors of the cohort, with roughly 19% of those sequences being non-productive. The T cell repertoires of several hundred subjects were profiled by immunosequencing and related to cytomegalovirus serostatus. Besides the first cohort of hundreds of subjects, a separate validation cohort made up of over a hundred different subjects was used. Typing coverage varied by locus: roughly 620-640 donors for A, B, C, DRB1 and DQB1; roughly 500 for DQA1; more than 600 for DPA1; fewer than 480 for DPB1. The later analysis used no new phenotypic data to find candidate immune exposures, relying instead on TCR beta sequences and their occurrence across donors.

Summary of the overall study and its limitations: According to a later genetic analysis, donors in an Asian-associated ancestry cluster had fewer N-insertions in productive TCRs than the approximately 630-donor mean. A later analysis reported that several top co-occurrence clusters appeared linked to parvovirus B19, influenza, CMV and Epstein-Barr virus. A later analysis found that TCR association rates varied across HLA loci, with DRB1 alleles showing the most associated TCRs and HLA-C alleles the fewest. In this cohort, only TCR beta chains were sequenced, and detectable features were limited by the absence of alpha or paired-chain data. The study listed 164 TCR beta chains as associated with cytomegalovirus. CMV serostatus was the only immune exposure information available for the cohort. Three of the identified cytomegalovirus-associated TCR beta chains were confirmed in vitro to be specific for cytomegalovirus antigens. Most TCR sequences were seen in very few donors, while some public TCRs were found in many individuals. An association between a missense DCLRE1C variant and V-gene and J-gene trimming of TCR beta chains was found in a later genetic analysis and replicated in an independent cohort. According to the authors, the approach could potentially be generalized to other disease states and immunological phenotypes. According to a later analysis, most CMV-associated TCR beta chains appeared to be HLA-restricted, and the HLA associations seemed to be driven largely by CMV exposure. Presence/absence analyses assumed roughly uniform sequencing depth across donors, an assumption that may not hold. In both the original and validation cohorts, the classifier was reported to diagnose cytomegalovirus status with high specificity and sensitivity. Broadly in line with IMGT annotations, most TCR beta V segments showed up in productive rearrangements about 87% or about 30% of the time in an earlier analysis of approximately 600 of the donors. When HLA alleles, especially DR and DQ, strongly co-occurred, attributing TCR associations to individual alleles was difficult. The 87-base-pair reads could not distinguish some IMGT-functional V segments, including TRBV6-2 and TRBV6-3, so those segments were excluded. Around 16 rarely observed V segments, including chromosome 9 orphons, were excluded from the earlier analysis of a few hundred of the donors because counts were too low. A further reported finding was that TCR beta sequences accurately predicted the HLA-A and HLA-B alleles for most subjects in the first cohort. Because HLA typing was unavailable for some donors at each locus, only the typed subset was used in association tests. A later analysis associated 15,000 to 20,000 TCR beta sequences with specific HLA alleles at a false discovery rate of 0.05. A later analysis found that HLA-associated TCR beta chains were more clonally expanded and had lower generation probabilities than equally common non-associated chains. A group of highly shared sequence variants was considered likely to be a technical artifact of the sequencing pipeline. Linkage disequilibrium might explain the correlated functional status among segregating V segments, but an unknown experimental factor could not be excluded.

Receptor amplification or capture employed the immunoSEQ multiplex PCR assay. For the multiplex PCR, a mixture combining 60 forward primers for TCR Vbeta segments and 13 reverse primers for TCR Jbeta segments was used. A multiplex PCR assay on genomic DNA amplified the CDR3 region of rearranged TCR beta genes. On the Illumina HiSeq System, the amplified TCR beta libraries were sequenced as 87-base-pair reads. In the original analysis: A later analysis tallied roughly 80 million unique TCR beta chains across the 666 repertoires, and approximately 11 million of those chains were shared by two or more donors. A nearest-neighbor algorithm error-corrected the raw reads and collapsed the reads into unique sequences, merging closely related sequences to remove PCR and sequencing errors. CDR3 sequences were aligned to IMGT reference sequences to assign V, D and J gene segments. Each retained sequence needed at least a six-nucleotide match to both a V gene segment and a J gene segment. Rearrangements were called productive when the CDR3 lacked stop codons and stayed in frame with V and J; all others were non-productive. Following IMGT convention, CDR3 was defined as the stretch from the second conserved V-encoded cysteine to the conserved J-encoded phenylalanine. Sequences without an unambiguous match to a single V gene segment were excluded from the earlier analysis of 587 of the donors. An earlier analysis of a few hundred of the donors called V segments functional above 56.7% productive rearrangements and segregating when the between-donor standard deviation exceeded 5%. A statistical classification framework was built to diagnose cytomegalovirus status from the catalog of TCR beta chain sequences. A later analysis assigned V and J genes by comparing TCR nucleotide sequences with IMGT/GENE-DB human TR gene sequences. In a later analysis, CDR3 sequences and most-parsimonious VDJ recombination scenarios were assigned using the TCRdist pipeline. In a later analysis, each TCR beta chain was defined by its CDR3 amino acid sequence together with its V-gene family, and reads without a unique V-gene family were excluded. As a way to deal with suspected cross-contamination and a sequencing artifact, a later analysis dropped 592 nucleotide sequences that were highly shared and had low generation probability. In a later analysis, a clonal expansion index was calculated for each public chain from normalized within-repertoire ranks of inferred template counts. In a later analysis, generation probabilities were computed with a VDJ recombination model fitted to out-of-frame rearrangements, and the resulting probabilities were checked against IGoR. Hypergeometric tests were used in a later analysis to score TCR-TCR, TCR-HLA and TCR-CMV co-occurrence, with a repertoire-size bias correction applied to the TCR pairs. A later analysis estimated false discovery rates by permuting HLA or CMV assignments 20 times. In a later analysis, co-occurring TCRs were grouped using DBSCAN, and TCRdist sequence similarity was added for clustering within HLA-allele-positive subsets. Repertoires with fewer than 30,000 or more than 120,000 public chains, plus five repertoires with anomalous nucleotide sharing, were excluded from co-occurrence clustering. Not all clones reach the TCRdb copy of this immuneACCESS table, which keeps in-frame sequences only. Checked studies attribute under half of the gap to unresolved V genes and leave the rest unexplained. For V, J and clone size, that table is used; D and trimming come from the DNA. The sample table records about 140,000 clones; about 80% of these occur just once. The ten top clones hold roughly 9.9% of the sample.

The germline V gene (reference sequence) specifies SGHKS as CDR1 and YYEKEE as CDR2. The CDR3 covers 15 residues, taking in both the cysteine and the phenylalanine. Of all the DNA, just the CDR3 is kept, 45 bases in frame from base 1. The V end loses 1 base and the J end loses 4 bases, and a stretch of 12 bases separates them. Comments on this clone: Its antigen is not yet known. There are no base qualities to consult, and no much larger clone falls within one base.

The cohort comprised fewer than 700 healthy bone marrow donors. Cohort members were all nominally healthy when sampled, although unrecorded immune exposures were likely present. The donor tested CMV seropositive and was one of the 289 seropositive cohort members. Every donor gave a peripheral blood sample, and the peripheral blood mononuclear cells from that sample were used for TCR beta sequencing. The Qiagen DNeasy Blood Extraction Kit was used to extract genomic DNA from the blood cell samples. This clonotype was obtained from a woman aged 55-70 years in good health and CMV-seropositive. Sequencing input: PBMCs. The rearranged segments are TRBV5-5 and TRBJ1-5; the D gene is unclear. At the DNA level, the sequence is TGTGCCAGCAGCTTGTCACTGCTATTAAATCAGCCCCAGCATTTT. It translates as CASSLSLLLNQPQHF.